The TCR beta chain under discussion was sequenced for a study of blood T cell repertoires in COVID-19. Study details: There were acute and convalescent COVID-19 samples, and they came from the United States, Italy and Spain.

Per the study methods: Estimates of nucleated cell counts were drawn from the amplification of reference gene primers. Assay: immunoSEQ multiplex PCR; the TCRdb copy retains only in-frame clones and omits some. Clonal size and the V and J genes are those of that table, whereas D and trimming came from the DNA. Altogether about 210,000 clones are present, roughly 80% being singletons, with the ten largest covering approximately 7.2%. Unmatched junction bases numbered 6, after V lost 5 bases and J lost 5 bases. The CDR3 length is 14 residues. Germline CDR1 is LGHDT and CDR2 is YNNKEL (reference sequence).

The V gene is TRBV3-1 (or the pseudogene TRBV3-2), the J gene TRBJ1-1, with TRBD1 matching over 9 bases. The TCR sequence derives from a woman in her 70s with acute or convalescent COVID-19. Sequenced material: peripheral blood. The CDR3 region has the DNA TGTGCCAGCAGCATACGACAGGGGGGGACTGAAGCTTTCTTT. Translated: CASSIRQGGTEAFF.